A selection of T cell receptor beta chains follows, all from one sample in a study of tumor and adjacent non-tumor tissue in lung cancer. One entry per CDR3 protein results from TCRdb running MiXCR on the multiplex PCR reads. Found here are under 85,000 distinct CDR3 sequences, about 80% of them singletons; the top ten hold around two fifths. Material: distant non-tumor lung tissue. These TCRs come from a man in his 70s with non-small cell lung cancer. Both conserved end residues are part of each CDR3. Fields, in order: clone size, J gene, D gene, V gene, CDR3 DNA, CDR3 protein. A D gene is named only where the DNA matches it firmly. Clone size is stated in some rows and not others, as once, few, many or a class when expanded.

clone_size: few
j_call: TRBJ1-5
d_call: NA
v_call: TRBV4-1
cdr3_nt: TGCGCCAGCAGCAAAGAGCCGACCTATAGCAATCAGCCCCAGAATTTT
cdr3_aa: CASSKEPTYSNQPQNF

clone_size: NA
j_call: TRBJ1-2
d_call: NA
v_call: TRBV6-5
cdr3_nt: TGTGCCAGTAGGGTGCAGGGCATCAATGGCTACACCTTC
cdr3_aa: CASRVQGINGYTF

clone_size: many
j_call: TRBJ2-7
d_call: TRBD2
v_call: TRBV6-6
cdr3_nt: TGTGCCAGCAGCAAAACTAGCGGAGGAGGGATCTACGAGCAGTACTTC
cdr3_aa: CASSKTSGGGIYEQYF

clone_size: once
j_call: TRBJ1-1
d_call: NA
v_call: TRBV6-5
cdr3_nt: TGTGCCAGCAGTCGGAGAGAGGGCATGAACACTGAAGCTTTCTTT
cdr3_aa: CASSRREGMNTEAFF

clone_size: NA
j_call: TRBJ1-1
d_call: TRBD1
v_call: TRBV11-3
cdr3_nt: TGTGCCAGCAGCTTCCGGGACAGAGCCCTTAACATTGAAGCTTTATTT
cdr3_aa: CASSFRDRALNIEALF

clone_size: NA
j_call: TRBJ1-1
d_call: NA
v_call: TRBV6-6
cdr3_nt: TGTGCCAGCAGTTACCTCGTTAGCTCCGGATTGGACACTGAAGCTTTCTTT
cdr3_aa: CASSYLVSSGLDTEAFF

clone_size: NA
j_call: TRBJ2-3
d_call: TRBD1
v_call: TRBV10-2
cdr3_nt: TGCGTCAGCAGTGACCCGGGACAGGACACAGATATGCAGTATTTT
cdr3_aa: CVSSDPGQDTDMQYF

clone_size: NA
j_call: TRBJ1-2
d_call: NA
v_call: TRBV4-3
cdr3_nt: TGCGCCAGCAACCAAAACCTCGGGATAGGACGCTACACCTTC
cdr3_aa: CASNQNLGIGRYTF

clone_size: NA
j_call: TRBJ2-7
d_call: NA
v_call: TRBV5-4
cdr3_nt: TGTGCCAGCAGTTTGGCACCGGGGCCGACCTACGAGCAGTACTTC
cdr3_aa: CASSLAPGPTYEQYF

clone_size: NA
j_call: TRBJ1-4
d_call: NA
v_call: TRBV28
cdr3_nt: TGTGCCAGCAGTTCCCCTCCCGTTGGAGAAAAACGGTTTTTT
cdr3_aa: CASSSPPVGEKRFF

clone_size: NA
j_call: TRBJ2-3
d_call: TRBD2
v_call: TRBV29-1
cdr3_nt: TGCAGCATGGGGGGGGTCACAGATATGCAGTATTTT
cdr3_aa: CSMGGVTDMQYF

clone_size: NA
j_call: TRBJ2-5
d_call: NA
v_call: TRBV29-1
cdr3_nt: TGCAGCGTAGCCAACAGGTTACATGAGACCCAGTACTTC
cdr3_aa: CSVANRLHETQYF

clone_size: NA
j_call: TRBJ2-3
d_call: NA
v_call: TRBV29-1
cdr3_nt: TGCAGCGTAGCCGGGTTCACTACCACAGATACGCAGTATTTT
cdr3_aa: CSVAGFTTTDTQYF

clone_size: NA
j_call: TRBJ2-5
d_call: NA
v_call: TRBV29-1
cdr3_nt: TGCAGCCCCAAGCCCTACATCCAGACAGGTCAAGAGATCCAGTACTTC
cdr3_aa: CSPKPYIQTGQEIQYF

clone_size: NA
j_call: TRBJ1-1
d_call: NA
v_call: TRBV6-5
cdr3_nt: TGTGCCAGCAAGGCAAGGGTTAACATTGAAGCGTTCTTT
cdr3_aa: CASKARVNIEAFF

clone_size: large
j_call: TRBJ2-7
d_call: TRBD1
v_call: TRBV6-2/TRBV6-3
cdr3_nt: TGTGCCAGCAGTACTAAGACAGGGTTTAACTACGAGCAGTACTTC
cdr3_aa: CASSTKTGFNYEQYF

clone_size: NA
j_call: TRBJ2-1
d_call: NA
v_call: TRBV4-2
cdr3_nt: TGTGCCAACAGCCGTGAACTAGCCGATGAGCAGTTCTTC
cdr3_aa: CANSRELADEQFF

clone_size: NA
j_call: TRBJ2-2
d_call: NA
v_call: TRBV7-9
cdr3_nt: TGTGCCAGCAGCCGAACCCCAGGGGGACTTGGGACTGGGGAGTTGTTTTTC
cdr3_aa: CASSRTPGGLGTGELFF

clone_size: NA
j_call: TRBJ2-7
d_call: NA
v_call: TRBV29-1
cdr3_nt: TGCAGCGTTGAAAGGGCGGGACCGACCTACGAACAGCAGTTC
cdr3_aa: CSVERAGPTYEQQF

clone_size: NA
j_call: TRBJ2-1
d_call: NA
v_call: TRBV10-1
cdr3_nt: TGCGCCAGCAGTCCGGGGGGCTCATACTATGAGGAGTTCTTC
cdr3_aa: CASSPGGSYYEEFF

clone_size: NA
j_call: TRBJ2-5
d_call: NA
v_call: TRBV29-1
cdr3_nt: TGCAGCGTGGACCACAGGTTTCAAGGGACCCAGTACTTC
cdr3_aa: CSVDHRFQGTQYF

clone_size: few
j_call: TRBJ1-5
d_call: NA
v_call: TRBV28
cdr3_nt: TGTGTCAGCAGTAGGGACACCAATCAGCCCCAGCATTTT
cdr3_aa: CVSSRDTNQPQHF

clone_size: NA
j_call: TRBJ2-1
d_call: NA
v_call: TRBV18
cdr3_nt: TGTGCCAGCTCACCTCCCGTATGGAGAGAGTTCTACAATGAGCAGTTCTTC
cdr3_aa: CASSPPVWREFYNEQFF

clone_size: NA
j_call: TRBJ2-2
d_call: NA
v_call: TRBV6-2/TRBV6-3
cdr3_nt: TGTGCCAGCACTACCAACACCGGGGAGATGCTTTTT
cdr3_aa: CASTTNTGEMLF

clone_size: few
j_call: TRBJ1-4
d_call: NA
v_call: TRBV28
cdr3_nt: TGTGCCAGCAGTCCCCCTCCCGTCGGGGAAAAACTGTTTTTT
cdr3_aa: CASSPPPVGEKLFF

clone_size: NA
j_call: TRBJ2-1
d_call: TRBD1
v_call: TRBV12-3/TRBV12-4
cdr3_nt: TGTGCCAGCAGTCCGGACAGGAGCTCCAACAATGAGCTGTTCTTC
cdr3_aa: CASSPDRSSNNELFF

clone_size: NA
j_call: TRBJ1-2
d_call: NA
v_call: TRBV29-1
cdr3_nt: TGTAGCGTAATTTCCCCGGGAGCCAATGGAGGTAACTATGGCTACACCTTC
cdr3_aa: CSVISPGANGGNYGYTF

clone_size: NA
j_call: TRBJ2-1
d_call: TRBD2
v_call: TRBV29-1
cdr3_nt: TGTAGCACTGCGGGGAGGGGCATAAACAATGAGCCGTTCTTC
cdr3_aa: CSTAGRGINNEPFF

clone_size: NA
j_call: TRBJ2-1
d_call: TRBD2
v_call: TRBV11-3
cdr3_nt: TGTGCCAGCAGTAGACTATCGGGGGGGTACAATGAGCAGTTCTTC
cdr3_aa: CASSRLSGGYNEQFF

clone_size: NA
j_call: TRBJ2-6
d_call: NA
v_call: TRBV6-1
cdr3_nt: TGTGCCAGCTGTGAGGGGGTTGGGGCCAACGTCCTGACTTTC
cdr3_aa: CASCEGVGANVLTF

clone_size: NA
j_call: TRBJ2-7
d_call: TRBD2
v_call: TRBV4-3
cdr3_nt: TGCGCCAGTAGCCATGAACTGGGACTAGCGGGTCCCGACGGCTCCTACGAGCAGTACTTC
cdr3_aa: CASSHELGLAGPDGSYEQYF

clone_size: NA
j_call: TRBJ1-1
d_call: NA
v_call: TRBV5-5
cdr3_nt: TGTGCCAGCAGCCTAGACTTCAATACTGAAGCTTTCTTT
cdr3_aa: CASSLDFNTEAFF

clone_size: NA
j_call: TRBJ2-3
d_call: NA
v_call: TRBV5-5
cdr3_nt: TGTGCCAGCAGCTTGAAGGGGGCAGATACGCAGTATTTT
cdr3_aa: CASSLKGADTQYF

clone_size: few
j_call: TRBJ2-2
d_call: NA
v_call: TRBV5-1
cdr3_nt: TGCGCCAGCAGCTTTATTTCCACCGGGGAGCTGTTTTTT
cdr3_aa: CASSFISTGELFF

clone_size: NA
j_call: TRBJ2-7
d_call: TRBD2
v_call: TRBV6-5
cdr3_nt: TGTGCCAACACCCCCTTAGCGGGAGACTCCTACGAGCAGTACTTC
cdr3_aa: CANTPLAGDSYEQYF

clone_size: NA
j_call: TRBJ2-3
d_call: NA
v_call: TRBV19
cdr3_nt: TGTGTCAGTTCCCCATTGGTCACAGATACGGTAACGCAGTATTTT
cdr3_aa: CVSSPLVTDTVTQYF

clone_size: NA
j_call: TRBJ2-7
d_call: NA
v_call: TRBV4-1
cdr3_nt: TGCGCCATCAGCCGGACACTAGCTGGAGAGGGGGACAAGCAGTACTTC
cdr3_aa: CAISRTLAGEGDKQYF

clone_size: NA
j_call: TRBJ1-1
d_call: NA
v_call: TRBV6-6
cdr3_nt: TGTGCCAGCAGTTACTCGAAGAGTCAGACCATGAACACTGAAGCCTTCTTT
cdr3_aa: CASSYSKSQTMNTEAFF

clone_size: NA
j_call: TRBJ2-5
d_call: TRBD1
v_call: TRBV5-1
cdr3_nt: TGCGCCAGCAGCTCCGGACAGGGGGCTTTCCAAGAGACACAGTACTTT
cdr3_aa: CASSSGQGAFQETQYF

clone_size: NA
j_call: TRBJ2-7
d_call: NA
v_call: TRBV5-5
cdr3_nt: TGTGCCATCAGCTTGGCCATGACCGGGAACATCTACGAGCAGTACTTC
cdr3_aa: CAISLAMTGNIYEQYF

clone_size: NA
j_call: TRBJ2-2
d_call: NA
v_call: TRBV5-4
cdr3_nt: TGTGCCAGTAGCTCAGACACCGAGAAGCTGTTTTTT
cdr3_aa: CASSSDTEKLFF

clone_size: NA
j_call: TRBJ2-1
d_call: NA
v_call: TRBV5-5
cdr3_nt: TGTGCCAGCAACTTGGTCAGTCCGGAAACCCAGTTCTTC
cdr3_aa: CASNLVSPETQFF

clone_size: NA
j_call: TRBJ1-5
d_call: NA
v_call: TRBV29-1
cdr3_nt: TGCAGCGTCGCGTGGACCACCCCGTATACGCAGCATTTT
cdr3_aa: CSVAWTTPYTQHF

clone_size: NA
j_call: TRBJ1-1
d_call: NA
v_call: TRBV29-1
cdr3_nt: TGCAGCGTTGTGGTAGAGAGGCCCGAAGCTTTCTTT
cdr3_aa: CSVVVERPEAFF

clone_size: NA
j_call: TRBJ2-1
d_call: NA
v_call: TRBV6-2/TRBV6-3
cdr3_nt: TGTGCCAGCGGTCCAAGAGTTGGGAATTCGTGGAATGAACAGTTCTTC
cdr3_aa: CASGPRVGNSWNEQFF

clone_size: NA
j_call: TRBJ2-7
d_call: TRBD1
v_call: TRBV29-1
cdr3_nt: TGCAGCGTAGCCGTGACAGGGGAGTACGAGCAGTACTTC
cdr3_aa: CSVAVTGEYEQYF

clone_size: NA
j_call: TRBJ1-2
d_call: NA
v_call: TRBV4-3
cdr3_nt: TGCGCCAACAGACAAGATGTGGGCGGAGATGGCTACATTTTC
cdr3_aa: CANRQDVGGDGYIF

clone_size: NA
j_call: TRBJ2-3
d_call: NA
v_call: TRBV11-3
cdr3_nt: TGTGCCAGCGCCCATCGGGAAGTAAGCTCAGATACGCAGTATTTT
cdr3_aa: CASAHREVSSDTQYF

clone_size: NA
j_call: TRBJ1-1
d_call: NA
v_call: TRBV11-1
cdr3_nt: TGTGCAAGCGGCGCCGATAGGGACACTGAAGCTTTCTTT
cdr3_aa: CASGADRDTEAFF

clone_size: NA
j_call: TRBJ1-2
d_call: NA
v_call: TRBV20-1
cdr3_nt: TGCAGTGCTAGGGAGAGAATCTATGGCTACACCTTC
cdr3_aa: CSARERIYGYTF

clone_size: NA
j_call: TRBJ2-5
d_call: TRBD2
v_call: TRBV24-1
cdr3_nt: TGTGCCACCAGTGATCCCGTTTCTAGCGGTGGGGCTACTGAGAGCCAGTACTTC
cdr3_aa: CATSDPVSSGGATESQYF